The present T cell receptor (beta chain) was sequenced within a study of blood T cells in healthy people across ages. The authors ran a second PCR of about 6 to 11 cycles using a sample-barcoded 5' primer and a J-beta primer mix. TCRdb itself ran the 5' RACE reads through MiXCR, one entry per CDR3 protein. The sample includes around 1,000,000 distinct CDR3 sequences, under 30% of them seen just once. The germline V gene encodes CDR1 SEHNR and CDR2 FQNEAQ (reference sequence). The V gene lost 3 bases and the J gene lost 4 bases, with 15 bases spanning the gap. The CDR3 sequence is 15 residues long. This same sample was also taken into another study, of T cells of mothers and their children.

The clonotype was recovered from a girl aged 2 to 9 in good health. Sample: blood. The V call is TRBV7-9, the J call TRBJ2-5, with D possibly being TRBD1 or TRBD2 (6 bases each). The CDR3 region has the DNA TGTGCCAGCAGCTTCGTACGAGGGGGGAGAGAGACCCAGTACTTC. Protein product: CASSFVRGGRETQYF.